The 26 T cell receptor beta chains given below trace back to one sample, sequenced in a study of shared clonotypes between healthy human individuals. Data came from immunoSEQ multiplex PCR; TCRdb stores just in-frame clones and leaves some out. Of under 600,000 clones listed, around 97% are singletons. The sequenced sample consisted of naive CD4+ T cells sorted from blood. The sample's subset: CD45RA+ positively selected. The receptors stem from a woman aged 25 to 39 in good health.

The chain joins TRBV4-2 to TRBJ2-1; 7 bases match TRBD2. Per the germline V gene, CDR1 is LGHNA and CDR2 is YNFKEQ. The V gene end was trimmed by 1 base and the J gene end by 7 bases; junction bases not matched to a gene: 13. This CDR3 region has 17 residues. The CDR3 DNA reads TGTGCCAGCAGCCAAGCTTCTGGGGGAGGGCCGTTGAATGAGCAGTTCTTC. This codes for CASSQASGGGPLNEQFF.

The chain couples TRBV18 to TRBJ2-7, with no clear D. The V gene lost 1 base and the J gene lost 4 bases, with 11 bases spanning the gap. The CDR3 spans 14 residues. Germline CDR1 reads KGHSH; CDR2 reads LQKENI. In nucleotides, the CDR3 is TGTGCCAGCTCACCACTCGGTATTAATTACGAGCAGTACTTC. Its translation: CASSPLGINYEQYF.

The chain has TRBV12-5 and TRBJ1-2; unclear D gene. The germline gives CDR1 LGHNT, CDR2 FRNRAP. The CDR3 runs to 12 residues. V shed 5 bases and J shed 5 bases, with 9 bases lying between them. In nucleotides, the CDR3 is TGTGCTAGTGGTATTGGCAGTTATGGCTACACCTTC. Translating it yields CASGIGSYGYTF.

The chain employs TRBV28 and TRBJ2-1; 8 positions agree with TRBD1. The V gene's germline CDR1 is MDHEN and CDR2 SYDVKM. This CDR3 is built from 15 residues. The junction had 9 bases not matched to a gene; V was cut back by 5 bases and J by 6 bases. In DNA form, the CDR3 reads TGTGCCAGCAGTCGTACCGGGACAGGCCCCAATGAGCAGTTCTTC. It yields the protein CASSRTGTGPNEQFF.

In DNA form, the CDR3 reads TGTGCCAGCAGCACCCAGACAGGGGGCTCGGGAAACACCATATATTTT. Translating gives CASSTQTGGSGNTIYF. V gene TRBV9 combines with J gene TRBJ1-3, with 10 bases fitting TRBD1. The CDR3 is made up of 16 amino acids. CDR1 SGDLS and CDR2 YYNGEE come from the germline V gene. V was pared by 4 bases and J by 4 bases, with 8 bases of the junction left unmatched.

The CDR3 loop is CAISESGTHRTGYTF. Here the CDR3 DNA reads TGTGCCATCAGTGAGTCGGGGACTCACCGGACGGGCTACACCTTC. V gene TRBV10-3 combines with J gene TRBJ1-2; tentatively, D is TRBD1 (5 bases). Germline CDR1 reads ENHRY; CDR2 reads SYGVKD. The CDR3 is made up of 15 amino acids. V gave up 0 bases and J gave up 8 bases, with 16 bases separating them.

This CDR3 is CASGGWGTDYGYTF. The CDR3 DNA reads as TGTGCCAGCGGGGGGTGGGGCACGGACTATGGCTACACCTTC. This sequence joins TRBV19 and TRBJ1-2; D perhaps matches TRBD1 (5 bases). The germline V gene encodes CDR1 LNHDA and CDR2 SQIVND (reference sequence). With 9 bases removed from V and 3 bases from J, the gap between germline ends came to 17 bases. The CDR3 has 14 residues.

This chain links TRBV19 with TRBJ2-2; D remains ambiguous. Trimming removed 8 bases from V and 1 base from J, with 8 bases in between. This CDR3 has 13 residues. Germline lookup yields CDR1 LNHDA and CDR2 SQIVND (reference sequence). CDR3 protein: CASSVLNTGELFF. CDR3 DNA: TGTGCCAGTTCTGTTCTGAACACCGGGGAGCTGTTTTTT.

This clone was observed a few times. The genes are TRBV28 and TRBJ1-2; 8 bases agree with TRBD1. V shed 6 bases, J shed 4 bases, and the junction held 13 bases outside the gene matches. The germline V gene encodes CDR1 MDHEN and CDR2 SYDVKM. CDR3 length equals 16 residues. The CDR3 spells CASSLGSGGLGYGYTF. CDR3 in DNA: TGTGCCAGCAGCCTGGGGTCAGGGGGCTTGGGCTATGGCTACACCTTC.

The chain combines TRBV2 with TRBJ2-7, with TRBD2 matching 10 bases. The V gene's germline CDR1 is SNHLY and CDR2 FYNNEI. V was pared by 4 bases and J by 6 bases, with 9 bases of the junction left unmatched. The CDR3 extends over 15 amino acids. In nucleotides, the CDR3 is TGTGCCAGCAGTGGTGTTAGCGGGAGGCGGGGCGAGCAGTACTTC. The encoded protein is CASSGVSGRRGEQYF.

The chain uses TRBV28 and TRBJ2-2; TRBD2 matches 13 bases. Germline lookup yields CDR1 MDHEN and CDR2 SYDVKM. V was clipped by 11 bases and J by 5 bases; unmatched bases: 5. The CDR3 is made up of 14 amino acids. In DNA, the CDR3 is TGTGCCGCGGGACTAGCGGGAAGAACCGGGGAGCTGTTTTTT. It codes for CAAGLAGRTGELFF. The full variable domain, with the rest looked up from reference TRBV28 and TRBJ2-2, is DVKVTQSSRYLVKRTGEKVFLECVQDMDHENMFWYRQDPGLGLRLIYFSYDVKMKEKGDIPEGYSVSREKKERFSLILESASTNQTSMYLCAAGLAGRTGELFFGEGSRLTVL.

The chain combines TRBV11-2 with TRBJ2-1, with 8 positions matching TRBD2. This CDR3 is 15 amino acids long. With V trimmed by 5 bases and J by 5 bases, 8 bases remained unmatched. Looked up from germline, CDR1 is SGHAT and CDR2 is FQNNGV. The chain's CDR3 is CASSPGLVLDNEQFF. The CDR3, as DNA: TGTGCCAGCAGCCCGGGACTAGTTTTGGACAATGAGCAGTTCTTC.

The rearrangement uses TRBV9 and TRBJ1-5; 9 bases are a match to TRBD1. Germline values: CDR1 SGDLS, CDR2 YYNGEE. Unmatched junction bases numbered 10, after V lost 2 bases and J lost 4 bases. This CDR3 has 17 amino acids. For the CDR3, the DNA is TGTGCCAGCAGCGTCGGACAGGGGAAGTCTCGGAATCAGCCCCAGCATTTT. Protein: CASSVGQGKSRNQPQHF.

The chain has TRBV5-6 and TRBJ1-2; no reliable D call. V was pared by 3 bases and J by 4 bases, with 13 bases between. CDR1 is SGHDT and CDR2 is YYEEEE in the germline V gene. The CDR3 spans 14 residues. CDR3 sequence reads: CASSSVMTPYGYTF. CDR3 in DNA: TGTGCCAGCAGCTCTGTCATGACCCCCTATGGCTACACCTTC.

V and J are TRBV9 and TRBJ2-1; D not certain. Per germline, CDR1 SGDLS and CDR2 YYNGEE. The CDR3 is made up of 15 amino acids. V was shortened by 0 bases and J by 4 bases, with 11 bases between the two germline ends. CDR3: CASSVGPTTYNEQFF. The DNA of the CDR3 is TGTGCCAGCAGCGTAGGACCTACTACATACAATGAGCAGTTCTTC.

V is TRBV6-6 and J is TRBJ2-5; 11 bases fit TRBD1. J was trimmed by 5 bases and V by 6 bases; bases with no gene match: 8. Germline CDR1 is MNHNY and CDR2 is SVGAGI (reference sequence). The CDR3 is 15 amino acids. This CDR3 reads CASSGDRGFGETQYF. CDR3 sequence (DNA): TGTGCCAGCAGCGGGGACAGGGGGTTTGGGGAGACCCAGTACTTC.

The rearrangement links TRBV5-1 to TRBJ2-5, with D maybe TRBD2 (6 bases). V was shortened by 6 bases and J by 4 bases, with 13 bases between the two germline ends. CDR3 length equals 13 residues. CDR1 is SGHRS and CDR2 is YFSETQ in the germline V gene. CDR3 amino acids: CASTRLGGETQYF. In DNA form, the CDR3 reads TGCGCCAGCACTCGACTGGGGGGAGAGACCCAGTACTTC.

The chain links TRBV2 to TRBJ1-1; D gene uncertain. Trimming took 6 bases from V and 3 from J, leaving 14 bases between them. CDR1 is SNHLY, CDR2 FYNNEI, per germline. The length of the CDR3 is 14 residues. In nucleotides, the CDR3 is TGTGCCAGCAGACAACCGTCGGTTTACACTGAAGCTTTCTTT. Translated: CASRQPSVYTEAFF. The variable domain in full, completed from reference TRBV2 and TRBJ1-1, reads EPEVTQTPSHQVTQMGQEVILRCVPISNHLYFYWYRQILGQKVEFLVSFYNNEISEKSEIFDDQFSVERPDGSNFTLKIRSTKLEDSAMYFCASRQPSVYTEAFFGQGTRLTVV.

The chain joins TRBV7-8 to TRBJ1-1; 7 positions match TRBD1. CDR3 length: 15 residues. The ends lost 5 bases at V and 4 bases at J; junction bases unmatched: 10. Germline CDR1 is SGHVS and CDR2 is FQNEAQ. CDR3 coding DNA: TGTGCCAGCAGCACCCAGGGGGGGGCGGTCACTGAAGCTTTCTTT. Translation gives CASSTQGGAVTEAFF.

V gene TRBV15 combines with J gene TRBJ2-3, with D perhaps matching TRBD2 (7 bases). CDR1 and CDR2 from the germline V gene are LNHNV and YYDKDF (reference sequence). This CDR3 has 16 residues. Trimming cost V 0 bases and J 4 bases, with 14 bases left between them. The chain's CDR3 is CATSRDSGSGADTQYF. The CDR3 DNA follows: TGTGCCACCAGCAGAGATAGCGGGTCAGGGGCAGATACGCAGTATTTT.

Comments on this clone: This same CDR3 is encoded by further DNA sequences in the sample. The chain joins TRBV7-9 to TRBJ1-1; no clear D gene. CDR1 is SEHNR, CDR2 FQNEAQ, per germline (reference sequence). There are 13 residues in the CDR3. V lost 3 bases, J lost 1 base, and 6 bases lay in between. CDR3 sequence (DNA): TGTGCCAGCAGCTTGGATCGGAACACTGAAGCTTTCTTT. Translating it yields CASSLDRNTEAFF. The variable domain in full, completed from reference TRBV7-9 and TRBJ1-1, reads DTGVSQNPRHKITKRGQNVTFRCDPISEHNRLYWYRQTLGQGPEFLTYFQNEAQLEKSRLLSDRFSAERPKGSFSTLEIQRTEQGDSAMYLCASSLDRNTEAFFGQGTRLTVV.

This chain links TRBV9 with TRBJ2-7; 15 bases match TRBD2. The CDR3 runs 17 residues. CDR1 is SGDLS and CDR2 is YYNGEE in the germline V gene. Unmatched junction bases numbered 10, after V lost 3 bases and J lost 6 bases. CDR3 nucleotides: TGTGCCAGCAGCGCGTCCGGGACTAGCGGGAGGTTGGGCGAGCAGTACTTC. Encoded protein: CASSASGTSGRLGEQYF.

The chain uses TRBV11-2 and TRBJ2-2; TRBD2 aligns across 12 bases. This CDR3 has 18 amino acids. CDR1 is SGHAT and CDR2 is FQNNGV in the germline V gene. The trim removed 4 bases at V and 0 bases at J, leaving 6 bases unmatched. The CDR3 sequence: CASSSRLAGVTNTGELFF. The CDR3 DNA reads TGTGCCAGCAGCTCCCGACTAGCGGGAGTGACGAACACCGGGGAGCTGTTTTTT.

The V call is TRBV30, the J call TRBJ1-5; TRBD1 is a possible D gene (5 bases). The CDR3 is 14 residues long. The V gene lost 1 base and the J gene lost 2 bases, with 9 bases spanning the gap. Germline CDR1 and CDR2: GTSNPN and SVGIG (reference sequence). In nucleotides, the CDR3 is TGTGCCTGGAGTGCCTGGGGGGGCAATCAGCCCCAGCATTTT. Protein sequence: CAWSAWGGNQPQHF.

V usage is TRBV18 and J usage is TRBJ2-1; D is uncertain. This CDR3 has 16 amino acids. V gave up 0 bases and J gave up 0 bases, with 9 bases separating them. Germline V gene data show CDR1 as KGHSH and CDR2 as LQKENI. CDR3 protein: CASSPPGGSSYNEQFF. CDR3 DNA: TGTGCCAGCTCACCACCCGGCGGCTCCTCCTACAATGAGCAGTTCTTC.

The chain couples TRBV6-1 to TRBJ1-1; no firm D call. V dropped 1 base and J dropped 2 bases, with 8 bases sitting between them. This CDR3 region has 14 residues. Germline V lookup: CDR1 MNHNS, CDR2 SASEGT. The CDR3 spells CASSEVFQNTEAFF. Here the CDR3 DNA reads TGTGCCAGCAGTGAAGTGTTCCAAAACACTGAAGCTTTCTTT.